This T cell receptor (beta chain) emerged from a study of T cell responses to AZD1222 COVID-19 vaccine. Study observations and caveats: The repertoires were collected only after the peak T cell response. Donors skewed white British and female; clonal diversity was possibly underestimated. Rises in breadth and depth of Spike-specific TCRs came after two AZD1222 doses.

The protocol was immunoSEQ multiplex PCR, while the TCRdb copy is restricted to in-frame clones and leaves out a portion. In the table there are around 170,000 clones, approximately 86% of which are singletons. With 2 bases clipped from V and 3 bases from J, the junction kept 3 bases outside the gene matches. In germline, CDR1 is MNHNS, CDR2 SASEGT. The CDR3 contains 14 residues. Second-dose schedules of about 4 or about 12 weeks were combined. For this clone: Its antigen is unknown.

This clonotype was sampled from an adult who received the AZD1222 COVID-19 vaccine. Material: peripheral blood, obtained 28 days after the second AZD1222 dose. The V call is TRBV6-1, the J call TRBJ2-7; 8 bases agree with TRBD1. This CDR3 is CASSEQGAFYEQYF. The CDR3 nucleotides are TGTGCCAGCAGTGAACAGGGGGCCTTCTACGAGCAGTACTTC.